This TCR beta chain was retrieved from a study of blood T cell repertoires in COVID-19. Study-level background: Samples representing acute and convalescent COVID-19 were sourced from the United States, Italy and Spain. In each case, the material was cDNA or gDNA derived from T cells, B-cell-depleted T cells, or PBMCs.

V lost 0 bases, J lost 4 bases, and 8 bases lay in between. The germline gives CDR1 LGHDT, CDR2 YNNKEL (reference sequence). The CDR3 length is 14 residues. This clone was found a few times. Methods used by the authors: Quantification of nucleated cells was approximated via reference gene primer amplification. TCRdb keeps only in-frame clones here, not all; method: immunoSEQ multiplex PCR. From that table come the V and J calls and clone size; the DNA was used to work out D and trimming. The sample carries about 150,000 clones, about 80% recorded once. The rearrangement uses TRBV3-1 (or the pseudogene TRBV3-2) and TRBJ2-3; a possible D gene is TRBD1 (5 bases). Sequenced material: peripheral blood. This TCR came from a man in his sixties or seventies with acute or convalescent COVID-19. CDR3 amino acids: CASSQDAGSDTQYF. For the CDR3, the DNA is TGTGCCAGCAGCCAAGATGCAGGGTCAGATACGCAGTATTTT.